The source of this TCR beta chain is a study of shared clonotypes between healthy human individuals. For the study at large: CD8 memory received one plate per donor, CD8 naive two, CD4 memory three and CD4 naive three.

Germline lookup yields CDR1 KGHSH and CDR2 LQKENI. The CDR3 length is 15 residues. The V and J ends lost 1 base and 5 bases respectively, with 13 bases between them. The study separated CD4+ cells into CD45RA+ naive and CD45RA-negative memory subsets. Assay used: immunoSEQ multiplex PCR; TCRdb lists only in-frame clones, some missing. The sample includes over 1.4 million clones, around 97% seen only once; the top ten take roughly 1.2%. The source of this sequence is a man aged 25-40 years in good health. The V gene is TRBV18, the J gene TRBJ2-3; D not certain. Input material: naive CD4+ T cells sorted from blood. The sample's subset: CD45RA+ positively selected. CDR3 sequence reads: CASSPHSTAEDTQYF. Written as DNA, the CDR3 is TGTGCCAGCTCACCACATTCCACCGCTGAAGATACGCAGTATTTT.